A selection of T cell receptor beta chains follows, all from one sample in a study of beta chain features in type 1 diabetes. Libraries were prepared by immunoSEQ multiplex PCR; TCRdb keeps only in-frame clonotypes and omits some of them. This table has 150,000 to 200,000 clones, approximately 8.7% appearing once. The sample comprised central memory CD4+ T cells from blood. These receptor sequences come from a woman under 40 with type 1 diabetes. Both conserved end residues are part of each CDR3. D genes are given only for firm matches. Part of the rows lack a size; the others show once, few, many or a class for expanded clones.

TRBV5-4	TRBD1	-	TRBJ2-7	CASSLTGADEQYF	TGTGCCAGCAGCTTGACAGGGGCGGACGAGCAGTACTTC
TRBV30	-	-	TRBJ1-4	CAWSVKTTPYSEKLFF	TGTGCCTGGAGTGTAAAGACCACACCCTACAGTGAAAAACTGTTTTTT
TRBV9	TRBD1	-	TRBJ1-2	CASSVTDRDNYGYTF	TGTGCCAGCAGCGTGACGGACAGGGATAACTATGGCTACACCTTC
TRBV19	-	-	TRBJ2-7	CASSSLGGRRWNF	TGTGCCAGTAGTTCGTTGGGGGGTCGCCGATGGAACTTC
TRBV29-1	-	few	TRBJ1-1	CSVGLRLMNTEAFF	TGCAGCGTTGGTTTGAGGTTAATGAACACTGAAGCTTTCTTT
TRBV11-1	-	-	TRBJ2-7	CASSLRSREAAGQYF	TGTGCCAGCAGCTTACGGTCAAGAGAGGCGGCGGGGCAGTACTTC
TRBV28	TRBD2	-	TRBJ2-3	CASSPQGGGSTDTQYF	TGTGCCAGCAGTCCTCAGGGCGGCGGGAGTACAGATACGCAGTATTTT
TRBV19	-	few	TRBJ1-1	CASTLGGGLNTEAFF	TGTGCCAGTACCCTTGGGGGGGGATTGAACACTGAAGCTTTCTTT
TRBV19	TRBD2	-	TRBJ2-1	CASSSVRLAGSSYNEQFF	TGTGCCAGTAGTAGCGTCAGACTAGCGGGGAGCTCCTACAATGAGCAGTTCTTC
TRBV9	-	few	TRBJ2-7	CASSPELGQKPTSSWSYEQYF	TGTGCCAGCAGCCCAGAACTGGGGCAGAAGCCTACTAGCTCCTGGTCCTACGAGCAGTACTTC
TRBV10-2	-	few	TRBJ1-5	CASRQGSNQPQHF	TGCGCCAGCAGACAGGGTAGCAATCAGCCCCAGCATTTT
TRBV5-1	-	-	TRBJ2-1	CASSQTTNEQFF	TGCGCCAGCAGCCAGACTACCAATGAGCAGTTCTTC
TRBV7-2	-	few	TRBJ2-3	CASSLARGTDTQYF	TGTGCCAGCAGCTTAGCGCGGGGCACAGATACGCAGTATTTT
TRBV2	-	few	TRBJ1-1	CASSEVGQVNTEAFF	TGTGCCAGCAGTGAAGTAGGCCAGGTGAATACTGAAGCTTTCTTT
TRBV20-1	-	-	TRBJ2-1	CSARGRSEQFF	TGCAGTGCTAGAGGGAGAAGCGAGCAGTTCTTC
TRBV18	TRBD2	few	TRBJ2-2	CASSPQGSGTNTGELFF	TGTGCCAGCTCACCCCAAGGTAGCGGGACGAACACCGGGGAGCTGTTTTTT
TRBV2	-	-	TRBJ2-2	CASLLAGNTGELFF	TGTGCCAGCCTACTAGCAGGGAACACCGGGGAGCTGTTTTTT
TRBV19	-	-	TRBJ2-1	CASRDLRTGNNEQFF	TGTGCCAGTAGGGATCTTAGGACGGGGAACAATGAGCAGTTCTTC
TRBV4-1	-	-	TRBJ2-7	CASSQVVSSKQYF	TGCGCCAGCAGCCAAGTCGTTAGCTCGAAGCAGTACTTC
TRBV9	TRBD2	-	TRBJ2-1	CASSVNPRTSVDEQFF	TGTGCCAGCAGCGTCAACCCGAGGACTAGCGTGGATGAGCAGTTCTTC
TRBV2	-	few	TRBJ2-5	CASSAQTREETQYF	TGTGCCAGCAGTGCCCAGACACGCGAAGAGACCCAGTACTTC
TRBV5-1	-	-	TRBJ2-3	CASSLAGWADTQYF	TGCGCCAGCAGCTTGGCAGGGTGGGCAGATACGCAGTATTTT
TRBV19	-	few	TRBJ2-7	CASSIALARAYEQYF	TGTGCCAGTAGTATAGCTCTCGCCAGGGCCTACGAGCAGTACTTC
TRBV11-2	TRBD1	-	TRBJ1-2	CASSLVVRGPTIYGYTF	TGTGCCAGCAGCTTAGTCGTTAGGGGGCCGACTATCTATGGCTACACCTTC
TRBV27	-	-	TRBJ2-5	CASSFGGTQETQYF	TGTGCCAGCAGTTTTGGCGGAACCCAAGAGACCCAGTACTTC
TRBV28	-	few	TRBJ1-4	CASRDGLWGKLFF	TGTGCCAGCAGGGACGGACTTTGGGGAAAACTGTTTTTT
TRBV6-5	-	few	TRBJ1-2	CASSYSNRVPLGYTF	TGTGCCAGCAGTTACTCTAACAGGGTCCCGCTTGGCTACACCTTC
TRBV4-2	TRBD2	few	TRBJ2-7	CASSQDLGGRAFVEQYF	TGTGCCAGCAGCCAAGATCTTGGGGGGAGGGCCTTTGTCGAGCAGTACTTC
TRBV28	TRBD1	few	TRBJ2-1	CASTWAGGGGSPNNEQFF	TGTGCCAGCACCTGGGCAGGGGGCGGAGGATCCCCCAACAATGAGCAGTTCTTC